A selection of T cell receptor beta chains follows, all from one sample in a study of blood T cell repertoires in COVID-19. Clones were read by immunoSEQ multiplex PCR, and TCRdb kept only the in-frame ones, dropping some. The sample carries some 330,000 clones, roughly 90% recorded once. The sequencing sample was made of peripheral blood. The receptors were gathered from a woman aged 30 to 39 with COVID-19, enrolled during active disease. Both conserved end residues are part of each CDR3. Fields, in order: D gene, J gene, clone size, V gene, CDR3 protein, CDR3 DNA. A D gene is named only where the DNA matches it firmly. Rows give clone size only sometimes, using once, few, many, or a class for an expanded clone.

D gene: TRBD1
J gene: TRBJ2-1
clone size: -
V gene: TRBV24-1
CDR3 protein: CATSEPSAGQGYHEQFF
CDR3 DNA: TGTGCCACCAGTGAGCCATCCGCGGGACAGGGGTATCATGAGCAGTTCTTC

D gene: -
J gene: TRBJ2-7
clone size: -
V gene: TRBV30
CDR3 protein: CAWSVAWEQYF
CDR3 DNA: TGTGCCTGGAGTGTAGCGTGGGAGCAGTACTTC

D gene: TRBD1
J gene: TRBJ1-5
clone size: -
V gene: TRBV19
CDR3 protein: CASNPLGQGALSQPQHF
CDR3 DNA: TGTGCCAGTAACCCCCTGGGACAGGGGGCATTATCCCAGCCCCAGCATTTT

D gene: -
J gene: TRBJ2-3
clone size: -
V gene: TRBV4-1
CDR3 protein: CASSQVYQRGTDTQYF
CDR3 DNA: TGCGCCAGCAGCCAAGTATATCAGCGAGGCACAGATACGCAGTATTTT

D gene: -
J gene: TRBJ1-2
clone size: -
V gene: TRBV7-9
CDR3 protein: CASSSPGLGGYTF
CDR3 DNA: TGTGCCAGCAGCTCACCGGGACTGGGAGGCTACACCTTC

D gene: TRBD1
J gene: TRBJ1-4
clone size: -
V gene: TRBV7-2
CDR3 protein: CASSSGTGVEKLFF
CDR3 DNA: TGTGCCAGCAGCTCGGGGACAGGGGTTGAAAAACTGTTTTTT

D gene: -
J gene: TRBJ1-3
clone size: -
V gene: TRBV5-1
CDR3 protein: CASSLGRRGSSGNTIYF
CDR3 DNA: TGCGCCAGCAGCTTGGGACGAAGGGGCAGCTCTGGAAACACCATATATTTT

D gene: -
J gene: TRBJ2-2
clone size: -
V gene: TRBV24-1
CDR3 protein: CATSGARDTGELFF
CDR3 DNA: TGTGCCACCAGTGGGGCCAGGGACACCGGGGAGCTGTTTTTT

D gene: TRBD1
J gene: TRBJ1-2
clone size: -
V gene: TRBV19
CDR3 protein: CASSVTKGAFWGYTF
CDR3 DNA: TGTGCCAGTAGTGTGACTAAGGGGGCATTTTGGGGCTACACCTTC

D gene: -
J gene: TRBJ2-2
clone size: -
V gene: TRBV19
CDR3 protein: CATRRPRTPGELFF
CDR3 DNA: TGTGCCACTCGACGGCCTAGAACTCCCGGGGAGCTGTTTTTT

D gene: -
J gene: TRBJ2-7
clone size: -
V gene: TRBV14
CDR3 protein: CASSRGGNSYEQYF
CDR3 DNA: TGTGCCAGCAGCCGTGGAGGGAACTCCTACGAGCAGTACTTC

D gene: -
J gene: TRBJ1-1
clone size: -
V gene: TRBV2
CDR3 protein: CASSGGGVKRNTEAFF
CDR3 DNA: TGTGCCAGCAGTGGCGGGGGTGTCAAACGGAACACTGAAGCTTTCTTT

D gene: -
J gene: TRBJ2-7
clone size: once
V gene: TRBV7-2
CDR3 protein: CASSLLDRSSYEQYF
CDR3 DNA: TGTGCCAGCAGCTTACTCGACAGGAGCTCCTACGAGCAGTACTTC

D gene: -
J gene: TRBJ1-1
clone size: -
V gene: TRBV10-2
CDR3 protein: CASRDTNTEAFF
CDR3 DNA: TGCGCCAGCAGGGACACGAACACTGAAGCTTTCTTT

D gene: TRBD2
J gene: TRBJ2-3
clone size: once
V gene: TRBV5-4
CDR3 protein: CASSGGGAASTDTQYF
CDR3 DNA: TGTGCCAGCAGCGGCGGGGGGGCCGCCAGCACAGATACGCAGTATTTT

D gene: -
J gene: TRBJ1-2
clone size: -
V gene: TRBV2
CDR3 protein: CASSEGHSPYGYTF
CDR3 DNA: TGTGCCAGCAGTGAAGGACACTCGCCCTATGGCTACACCTTC

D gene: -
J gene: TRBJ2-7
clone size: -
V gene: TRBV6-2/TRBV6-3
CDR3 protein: CASSNGHYYSYEQYF
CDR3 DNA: TGTGCCAGCAGTAACGGACACTATTACTCCTACGAGCAGTACTTC

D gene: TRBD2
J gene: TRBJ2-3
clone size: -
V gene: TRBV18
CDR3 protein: CASSPDGLAGVTDTQYF
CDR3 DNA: TGTGCCAGCTCACCCGACGGACTAGCGGGGGTCACAGATACGCAGTATTTT

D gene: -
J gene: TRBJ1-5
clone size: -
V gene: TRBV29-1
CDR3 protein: CSVGEQGQPQHF
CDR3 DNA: TGCAGCGTTGGAGAACAGGGTCAGCCCCAGCATTTT

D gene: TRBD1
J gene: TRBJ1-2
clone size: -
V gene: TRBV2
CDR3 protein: CASNRGLTHGYTF
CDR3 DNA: TGTGCCAGCAATAGGGGGCTGACGCATGGCTACACCTTC

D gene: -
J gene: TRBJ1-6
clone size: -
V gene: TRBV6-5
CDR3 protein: CASRARDYTPLHF
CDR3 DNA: TGTGCCAGCAGGGCCCGGGATTACACACCCCTCCACTTT

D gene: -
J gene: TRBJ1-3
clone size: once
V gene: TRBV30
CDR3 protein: CAWSSTGTGTIYF
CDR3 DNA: TGTGCCTGGAGTTCGACCGGGACTGGCACCATATATTTT

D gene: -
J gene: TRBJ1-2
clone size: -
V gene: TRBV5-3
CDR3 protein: CARSPPRTYGYTF
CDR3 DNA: TGTGCCAGAAGCCCCCCCCGGACATATGGATACACCTTC

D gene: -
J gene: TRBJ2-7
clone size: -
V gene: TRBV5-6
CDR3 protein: CASSLEQGYEQYF
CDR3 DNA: TGTGCCAGCAGCTTGGAACAGGGCTACGAGCAGTACTTC

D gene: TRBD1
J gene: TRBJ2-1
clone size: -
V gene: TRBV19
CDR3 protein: CASSAGTGDNEQFF
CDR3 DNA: TGTGCCAGTAGTGCCGGGACAGGTGACAATGAGCAGTTCTTC

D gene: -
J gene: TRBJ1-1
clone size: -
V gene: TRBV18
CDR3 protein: CASSPSQGGTEAFF
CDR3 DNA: TGTGCCAGCTCACCAAGTCAGGGAGGTACTGAAGCTTTCTTT

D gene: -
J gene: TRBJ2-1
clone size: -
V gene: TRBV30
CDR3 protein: CAWIAGPSYNEQFF
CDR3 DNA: TGTGCCTGGATCGCGGGGCCTTCCTACAATGAGCAGTTCTTC

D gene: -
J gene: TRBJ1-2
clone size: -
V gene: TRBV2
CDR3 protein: CASNRDYGYTF
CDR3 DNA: TGTGCCAGCAACCGCGACTATGGCTACACCTTC

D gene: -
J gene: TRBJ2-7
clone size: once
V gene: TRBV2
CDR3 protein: CASSSVPSYEQYF
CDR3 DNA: TGTGCCAGCAGCAGTGTTCCCTCCTACGAGCAGTACTTC

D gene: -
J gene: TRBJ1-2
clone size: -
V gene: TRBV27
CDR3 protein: CASSNTFPGGYTF
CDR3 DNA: TGTGCCAGCAGTAACACCTTCCCTGGCGGCTACACCTTC

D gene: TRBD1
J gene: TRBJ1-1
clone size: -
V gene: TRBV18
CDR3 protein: CASSPDRGRLNTEAFF
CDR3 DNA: TGTGCCAGCTCTCCAGACAGGGGGCGATTGAACACTGAAGCTTTCTTT

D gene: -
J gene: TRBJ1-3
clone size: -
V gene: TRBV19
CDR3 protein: CASSIDLSTVRYSGNTIYF
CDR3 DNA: TGTGCCAGTAGTATAGATCTATCGACAGTCCGTTACTCTGGAAACACCATATATTTT

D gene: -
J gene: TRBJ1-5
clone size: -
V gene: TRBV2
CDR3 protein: CASSDQGYSNQPQHF
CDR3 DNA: TGTGCCAGCAGTGACCAGGGGTATAGCAATCAGCCCCAGCATTTT

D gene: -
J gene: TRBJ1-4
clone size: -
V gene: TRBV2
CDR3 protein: CASSGGVINEKLFF
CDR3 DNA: TGTGCCAGCAGTGGGGGGGTTATTAATGAAAAACTGTTTTTT

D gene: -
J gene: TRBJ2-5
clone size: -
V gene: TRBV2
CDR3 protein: CASSEAVGLQETQYF
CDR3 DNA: TGTGCCAGCAGTGAAGCAGTTGGACTACAAGAGACCCAGTACTTC

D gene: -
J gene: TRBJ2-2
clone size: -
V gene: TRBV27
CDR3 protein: CASRGAGTPAGELFF
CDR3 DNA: TGTGCCAGCAGAGGCGCCGGGACTCCCGCCGGGGAGCTGTTTTTT

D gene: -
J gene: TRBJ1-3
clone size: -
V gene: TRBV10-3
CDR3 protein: CAIGGSAGNTIYF
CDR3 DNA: TGTGCCATCGGTGGCAGTGCAGGAAACACCATATATTTT

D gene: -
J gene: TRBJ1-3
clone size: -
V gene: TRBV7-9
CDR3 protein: CASSLGSQNTIYF
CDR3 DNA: TGTGCCAGCAGCTTAGGGAGCCAAAACACCATATATTTT

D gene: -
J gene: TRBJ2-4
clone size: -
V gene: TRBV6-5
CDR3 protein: CASSYSRGAKNIQYF
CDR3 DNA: TGTGCCAGCAGTTATTCCAGGGGAGCCAAAAACATTCAGTACTTC

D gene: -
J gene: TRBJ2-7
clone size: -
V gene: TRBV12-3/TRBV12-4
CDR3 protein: CASSLPGIEQYF
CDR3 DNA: TGTGCCAGCAGTTTACCAGGGATCGAGCAGTACTTC

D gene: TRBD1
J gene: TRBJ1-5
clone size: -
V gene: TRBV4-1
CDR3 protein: CASSQESGGHQPQHF
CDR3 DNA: TGCGCCAGCAGCCAAGAGTCAGGGGGTCATCAGCCCCAGCATTTT

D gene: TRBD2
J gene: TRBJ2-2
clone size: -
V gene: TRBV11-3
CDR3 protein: CASKGTSGTIGELFF
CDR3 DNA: TGTGCCAGCAAGGGGACTAGCGGGACCATCGGGGAGCTGTTTTTT

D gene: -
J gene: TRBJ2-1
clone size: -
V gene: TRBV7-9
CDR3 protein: CASSLQLGQYNEQFF
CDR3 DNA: TGTGCCAGCAGCCTGCAGCTAGGACAGTACAATGAGCAGTTCTTC

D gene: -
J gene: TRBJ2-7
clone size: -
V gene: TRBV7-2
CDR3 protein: CASSLQGYEQYF
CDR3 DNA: TGTGCCAGCAGCTTACAGGGGTACGAGCAGTACTTC

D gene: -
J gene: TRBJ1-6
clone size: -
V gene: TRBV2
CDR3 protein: CATKPSNTRNSPLHF
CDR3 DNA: TGTGCCACCAAACCGTCTAATACCCGTAATTCACCCCTCCACTTT

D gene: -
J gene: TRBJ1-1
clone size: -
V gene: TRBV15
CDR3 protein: CATSRGTVRAFF
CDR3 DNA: TGTGCCACCAGCAGAGGTACAGTACGAGCTTTCTTT

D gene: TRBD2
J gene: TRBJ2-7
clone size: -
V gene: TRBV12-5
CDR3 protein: CASGVTGLADYEQYF
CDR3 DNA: TGTGCTAGTGGGGTGACGGGACTAGCGGACTACGAGCAGTACTTC

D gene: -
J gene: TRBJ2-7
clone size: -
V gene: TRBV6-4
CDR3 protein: CASSDSNRGRIEQYF
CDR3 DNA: TGTGCCAGCAGTGACTCGAACCGGGGTCGTATCGAGCAGTACTTC